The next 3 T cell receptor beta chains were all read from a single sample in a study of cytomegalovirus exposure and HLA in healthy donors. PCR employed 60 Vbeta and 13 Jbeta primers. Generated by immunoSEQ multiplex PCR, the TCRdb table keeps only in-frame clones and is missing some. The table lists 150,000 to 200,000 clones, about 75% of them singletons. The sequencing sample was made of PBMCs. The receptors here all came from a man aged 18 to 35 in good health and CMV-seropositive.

The CDR3 here is CASSLETSGSYNEQFF. CDR3 in DNA: TGTGCCAGCAGCTTAGAGACTAGCGGATCCTACAATGAGCAGTTCTTC. The chain recombines TRBV11-2 with TRBJ2-1, with 9 positions matching TRBD2. This CDR3 is 16 amino acids long. V was clipped by 0 bases and J by 1 base; unmatched bases: 1. CDR1 is SGHAT, CDR2 FQNNGV, per germline.

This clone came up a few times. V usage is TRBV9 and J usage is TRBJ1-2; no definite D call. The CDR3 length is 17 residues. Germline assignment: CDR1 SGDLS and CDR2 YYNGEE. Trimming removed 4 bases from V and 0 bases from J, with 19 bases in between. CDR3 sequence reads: CASSPRPGGGANYGYTF. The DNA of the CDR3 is TGTGCCAGCAGCCCCCGGCCTGGAGGAGGAGCTAACTATGGCTACACCTTC.

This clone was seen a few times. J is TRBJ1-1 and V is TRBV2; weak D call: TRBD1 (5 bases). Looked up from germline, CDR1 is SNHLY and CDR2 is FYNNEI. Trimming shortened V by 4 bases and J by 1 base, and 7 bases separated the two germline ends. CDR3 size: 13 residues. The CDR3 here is CASSVQENTEAFF. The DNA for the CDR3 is TGTGCCAGCAGTGTACAGGAGAACACTGAAGCTTTCTTT.